The 30 T cell receptor beta chains below come from one sample, sequenced in a study of T cell repertoires in cytomegalovirus infection (dated by TCRdb to the late 2010s). TCRdb names Illumina HiSeq 1500 as the instrument used. TCRdb itself trimmed the public reads at Q25 with fastp, ran MiXCR and retained productive beta chains. Entries are consolidated by CDR3 protein sequence, retaining the most common genes and DNA. For this sample the table gives approximately 990,000 distinct CDR3 sequences, of which about 33% were detected only once. The ten largest account for roughly an eighth of the sample. These receptors' antigens are unknown. Per the publication, the treatment or condition label means: in vitro stimulation with specific CMV peptide epitopes to enrich CMV-specific T cells. The sequenced sample was cultured CD8+ T cells from PBMCs, obtained from culture after CMV antigen stimulation. These receptors all come from a human donor in good health (CMV status not recorded). Some clones in this sample may be carry-over from other donors' samples.

J is TRBJ2-5 and V is TRBV11-2, with TRBD2 matching over 7 bases. The CDR3 extends over 17 amino acids. Germline loops: CDR1 SGHAT, CDR2 FQNNGV. V lost 1 base, J lost 1 base, and 9 bases stayed unmatched. The CDR3 region has the DNA TGTGCCAGCAGCTTAGTGAACCAGCGGGGTTTCCAAGAGACCCAGTACTTC. It translates to CASSLVNQRGFQETQYF.

This clonotype was counted ten times or more. The CDR3 coding sequence is TGTGCCAGCAGCATATCCGGGCGGCCCCAGCATTTT. This translates into CASSISGRPQHF. This chain joins TRBV7-6 and TRBJ1-5, with D unclear. Deletions cut 5 bases from V and 9 bases from J, with 11 bases between. The CDR3 has 12 residues. Germline loops: CDR1 SGHVS, CDR2 FNYEAQ.

This clonotype was found many times. V is TRBV7-2 and J is TRBJ1-6; a possible D gene is TRBD1 (5 bases). V was clipped by 0 bases and J by 7 bases, with 13 bases between them. Germline V gene lookup returns CDR1 SGHTA and CDR2 FQGNSA. The CDR3 has 16 amino acids. The CDR3 sequence is CASSLAGGGRNSPLHF. CDR3 sequence (DNA): TGTGCCAGCAGCTTAGCGGGCGGGGGGAGAAATTCACCCCTCCACTTT. Variable domain in full (rest from reference TRBV7-2 and TRBJ1-6): GAGVSQSPSNKVTEKGKDVELRCDPISGHTALYWYRQSLGQGLEFLIYFQGNSAPDKSGLPSDRFSAERTGGSVSTLTIQRTQQEDSAVYLCASSLAGGGRNSPLHFGNGTRLTVT.

This clonotype was observed a few times. V gene TRBV27 combines with J gene TRBJ2-7; 15 nucleotides line up with TRBD2. The CDR3 contains 15 residues. V trimming: 4 bases; J trimming: 6 bases; junction bases outside the gene matches: 4. Germline assignment: CDR1 MNHEY and CDR2 SMNVEV (reference sequence). DNA for the CDR3: TGTGCCAGCAGTTACGGGACTAGCGGGGGGACCGAGCAGTACTTC. Its protein product is CASSYGTSGGTEQYF.

V is TRBV19 and J is TRBJ1-5; weak D call: TRBD1 (5 bases). CDR1 is LNHDA, CDR2 SQIVND, per germline (reference sequence). V shed 2 bases and J shed 7 bases, with 12 bases lying between them. The CDR3 is 14 amino acids. The CDR3 reads CASSIKGIYQPQHF. CDR3 sequence (DNA): TGTGCCAGTAGTATAAAGGGGATCTACCAGCCCCAGCATTTT.

The genes are TRBV15 and TRBJ2-5; no clear D gene. The CDR3 is made up of 15 amino acids. The germline CDR1 and CDR2 sequences are LNHNV and YYDKDF (reference sequence). The V and J ends lost 1 base and 3 bases respectively, with 12 bases between them. The DNA of the CDR3 is TGTGCCACCAGCAGAGGTGGGCGGCACGAAGAGACCCAGTACTTC. Its translation is CATSRGGRHEETQYF. Drawing the rest from reference TRBV15 and TRBJ2-5, the complete variable domain is DAMVIQNPRYQVTQFGKPVTLSCSQTLNHNVMYWYQQKSSQAPKLLFHYYDKDFNNEADTPDNFQSRRPNTSFCFLDIRSPGLGDTAMYLCATSRGGRHEETQYFGPGTRLLVL.

This chain connects TRBV12-3 or TRBV12-4 to TRBJ2-1; TRBD1 aligns across 8 bases. V shed 6 bases and J 6 bases; nucleotides not matched to a gene: 7. The CDR3 spans 14 residues. Here the CDR3 DNA reads TGTGCCAGCAGCATCCGGACAGGGCTCAATGAGCAGTTCTTC. As protein: CASSIRTGLNEQFF.

This chain connects TRBV20-1 to TRBJ2-3; 8 bases are shared with TRBD2. Germline trimming cut 2 bases from V and 5 bases from J; bases unmatched to any gene: 6. The germline V gene has CDR1 DFQATT and CDR2 SNEGSKA (reference sequence). CDR3 length equals 14 residues. CDR3: CSARNRGGQDTQYF. Here the CDR3 DNA reads TGCAGTGCTAGAAATCGGGGGGGGCAAGATACGCAGTATTTT.

V is TRBV25-1 and J is TRBJ1-2; D perhaps matches TRBD1 (5 bases). Germline CDR1 MGHDK, CDR2 SYGVNS. This CDR3 is built from 17 residues. With 0 bases removed from V and 6 bases from J, the gap between germline ends came to 20 bases. CDR3 DNA: TGTGCCAGCAGTGAATATTTCCCGGCCGGGGGGTTGCATGGCTACACCTTC. Residues: CASSEYFPAGGLHGYTF.

The chain joins TRBV19 to TRBJ1-2, with D unresolved. Per germline, CDR1 LNHDA and CDR2 SQIVND (reference sequence). Trimming cost V 5 bases and J 2 bases, with 6 bases left between them. The CDR3 extends over 12 amino acids. The CDR3 reads CASSGRNYGYTF. The CDR3 DNA is TGTGCCAGTAGTGGGCGGAACTATGGCTACACCTTC. Using reference TRBV19 and TRBJ1-2 for the parts outside the CDR3, the full variable domain is DGGITQSPKYLFRKEGQNVTLSCEQNLNHDAMYWYRQDPGQGLRLIYYSQIVNDFQKGDIAEGYSVSREKKESFPLTVTSAQKNPTAFYLCASSGRNYGYTFGSGTRLTVV.

The rearrangement joins TRBV6-1 to TRBJ2-5; D call uncertain. V lost 6 bases and J lost 5, with 22 bases in between. Per the germline V gene, CDR1 is MNHNS and CDR2 is SASEGT. The length of the CDR3 is 16 residues. The CDR3 DNA reads as TGTGCCAGCAGCCTAATGGACCCCAATGTAGGGGAGACCCAGTACTTC. This gives the protein CASSLMDPNVGETQYF.

This clonotype has a handful of counts. The rearrangement joins TRBV10-3 to TRBJ2-1; no definite D call. Germline V gives CDR1 ENHRY, CDR2 SYGVKD. Trimming left V 9 bases short and J 0 bases short, with 9 bases between. The CDR3 covers 13 residues. The CDR3 coding sequence is TGTGCCATTGAGGATCCCTCCTACAATGAGCAGTTCTTC. Translation: CAIEDPSYNEQFF.

This clonotype appeared a few times. The chain joins TRBV2 to TRBJ2-3, with 10 bases identical to TRBD1. V lost 7 bases, J lost 4 bases, and 8 bases stayed unmatched. CDR1 is SNHLY, CDR2 FYNNEI, per germline. This CDR3 contains 15 residues. The DNA of the CDR3 is TGTGCCAGCACCTATAGGACAGGGGGGCCAGATACGCAGTATTTT. Protein product: CASTYRTGGPDTQYF.

The chain recombines TRBV6-4 with TRBJ1-2, with D possibly TRBD1 on 6 matching bases. Germline CDR1 and CDR2: MRHNA and SNTAGT. CDR3 size: 15 residues. V lost 3 bases and J 5 bases, leaving 16 bases between the germline ends. Here the CDR3 DNA reads TGTGCCAGCAGTGAATACACAGGGTCGGGATATGGCTACACCTTC. Its translation is CASSEYTGSGYGYTF.

This clonotype was recorded at least ten times. The CDR3 sequence: CASSPTLYEQYV. The CDR3 DNA sequence: TGTGCCAGCAGCCCGACTTTGTACGAGCAGTACGTC. This rearrangement joins TRBV6-1 to TRBJ2-7; D gene ambiguous. Germline CDR1 MNHNS, CDR2 SASEGT. The V end lost 6 bases, the J end lost 4 bases, and 10 bases lay between the germline ends. This CDR3 region has 12 residues.

In its sample, this clonotype was seen a few times. The V call is TRBV19, the J call TRBJ2-7; 8 nucleotides align to TRBD1. The CDR3 sequence is 15 residues long. V lost 1 base and J lost 3; bases outside the gene matches: 5. CDR1 is LNHDA and CDR2 is SQIVND in the germline V gene (reference sequence). For the CDR3, the DNA is TGTGCCAGTAGTATAGCAGGGGGCCTGAACTACGAGCAGTACTTC. Translation gives CASSIAGGLNYEQYF.

On this clonotype itself: At one end, the junction sequence differs from germline, possibly due to a read error. The V and J genes are TRBV27 and TRBJ2-3; TRBD2 agrees at 12 bases. The CDR3 has 15 residues. Germline CDR1 reads MNHEY; CDR2 reads SMNVEV (reference sequence). CDR3 bases: TGTGCCAACAGTGGGCTAGCGGGGGGGATAGATACGCAGTATTTT. Protein product: CANSGLAGGIDTQYF.

In this sample, this clonotype turned up a few times. The CDR3 here is CASRPARGVSTEAFF. The DNA for the CDR3 is TGTGCCAGCAGACCTGCCAGGGGAGTCAGCACTGAAGCTTTCTTT. The chain links TRBV5-5 to TRBJ1-1, with D perhaps TRBD1 (6 bases). Germline values: CDR1 SGHKS, CDR2 YYEKEE (reference sequence). This CDR3 spans 15 amino acids. Deletions cut 5 bases from V and 4 bases from J, with 18 bases between.

The sample holds one count of this clonotype. This may come from a read error, since a much larger clone is one base off. This chain connects TRBV5-5 to TRBJ1-2; 8 bases line up with TRBD1. The germline gives CDR1 SGHKS, CDR2 YYEKEE (reference sequence). CDR3 length: 14 residues. The V gene end was trimmed by 4 bases and the J gene end by 6 bases; junction bases not matched to a gene: 8. The CDR3 DNA reads TGTGCCAGCAGCATGTGGACAGGGTATGATGGCTACACCTTC. Its protein product is CASSMWTGYDGYTF.

This clonotype was recorded a few times. This chain joins TRBV14 and TRBJ2-3; D uncertain. Germline lookup yields CDR1 SGHDN and CDR2 FVKESK. This CDR3 is 13 amino acids long. Trimming left V 2 bases short and J 6 bases short, with 9 bases between. This CDR3 reads CASSQSGFDTQYF. The CDR3 nucleotides are TGTGCCAGCAGCCAATCAGGATTTGATACGCAGTATTTT.

This clonotype was seen only a few times. The V call is TRBV2, the J call TRBJ1-1; maybe TRBD1 (5 bases). The V end was cut by 5 bases, the J end by 3 bases, with 10 bases between. CDR1 is SNHLY and CDR2 is FYNNEI in the germline V gene. CDR3 size: 13 residues. Here the CDR3 reads CASSRGDDTEAFF. CDR3 bases: TGTGCCAGCAGTCGAGGGGATGACACTGAAGCTTTCTTT.

This clonotype was detected a few times. The rearrangement joins TRBV4-1 to TRBJ1-2; 7 nucleotides match TRBD1. Trimming removed 4 bases from V and 11 bases from J; junction bases left unmatched: 19. Looked up from germline, CDR1 is MGHRA and CDR2 is YSYEKL. The CDR3 covers 16 residues. CDR3 residues: CASSPHPDRALWRYTF. For the CDR3, the DNA is TGCGCCAGCAGCCCACACCCCGACAGGGCCCTTTGGAGGTACACCTTC.

The gene calls are TRBV27 and TRBJ1-6; D is undetermined. The CDR3 length is 15 residues. The germline V gene encodes CDR1 MNHEY and CDR2 SMNVEV (reference sequence). V dropped 0 bases and J dropped 6 bases, with 9 bases sitting between them. Here the CDR3 reads CASSLSGGPNSPLHF. CDR3 sequence (DNA): TGTGCCAGCAGTTTATCTGGCGGTCCTAATTCACCCCTCCACTTT.

V and J are TRBV28 and TRBJ1-3; weak D call: TRBD1 (5 bases). The CDR3 spans 16 residues. The V gene's germline CDR1 is MDHEN and CDR2 SYDVKM. The V gene lost 2 bases and the J gene lost 2 bases, with 13 bases spanning the gap. CDR3 in DNA: TGTGCCAGCAGTTTAAGAGGGGCGTTTACTGGAAACACCATATATTTT. Translating it yields CASSLRGAFTGNTIYF.

Only a few counts were recorded for this clonotype. One junction end does not reproduce the germline sequence, and a read error may be involved. The genes are TRBV7-7 and TRBJ2-1, with 10 bases aligning to TRBD1. The CDR3 contains 16 residues. Germline loops: CDR1 SSHAT, CDR2 FNYEAQ (reference sequence). The CDR3 loop reads CASSLAAGTGDNEQFF. DNA for the CDR3: TGTGCTAGCAGCCTCGCAGCCGGGACAGGGGACAATGAGCAGTTCTTC.

This clonotype has ten or more counts. V gene TRBV5-4 combines with J gene TRBJ2-2, with D hard to call. The CDR3 has 11 amino acids. CDR1 is SGHNT and CDR2 is YYREEE in the germline V gene (reference sequence). V was shortened by 2 bases and J by 7 bases, with 3 bases between the two germline ends. The CDR3 DNA reads as TGTGCCAGCAGCTTAGACGGGGAGCTGTTTTTT. Translation gives CASSLDGELFF.

This clonotype was counted only a few times. The chain has TRBV11-2 and TRBJ2-1, with 7 bases that match TRBD1. The J segment lost 0 bases and the V segment lost 7 bases, leaving 9 bases of the junction unmatched. Germline CDR1 reads SGHAT; CDR2 reads FQNNGV. The CDR3 sequence is 16 residues long. In DNA, the CDR3 is TGTGCCAGCATCCACCGGGACAGAAGCTCCTACAATGAGCAGTTCTTC. Translating it yields CASIHRDRSSYNEQFF.

This chain connects TRBV27 to TRBJ1-5; TRBD1 might be the D (6 bases). The V and J ends lost 2 bases and 6 bases respectively, with 11 bases between them. The CDR3 consists of 14 residues. Germline V gene data show CDR1 as MNHEY and CDR2 as SMNVEV (reference sequence). The CDR3 region has the DNA TGTGCCAGCAGTTTACAGGGGCAGAGTCAGCCCCAGCATTTT. This encodes CASSLQGQSQPQHF.

This clonotype was seen repeatedly, ten times or more. J is TRBJ2-3 and V is TRBV7-8; 7 nucleotides align to TRBD1. Germline V CDR1 and CDR2: SGHVS, FQNEAQ. This CDR3 spans 13 amino acids. V lost 4 bases and J lost 4; bases outside the gene matches: 2. DNA for the CDR3: TGTGCCAGCAGCTGGGACAGATCAGATACGCAGTATTTT. Translating it yields CASSWDRSDTQYF.

This clonotype occurred a few times. V gene TRBV6-6 combines with J gene TRBJ2-7; a possible D gene is TRBD1 (7 bases). Germline V gene data show CDR1 as MNHNY and CDR2 as SVGAGI (reference sequence). V shed 6 bases and J shed 1 base, with 16 bases lying between them. This CDR3 is built from 15 residues. The CDR3 region has the DNA TGTGCCAGCAGCCCCAGGGGGGCGGATTCCTACGAGCAGTACTTC. Protein: CASSPRGADSYEQYF.